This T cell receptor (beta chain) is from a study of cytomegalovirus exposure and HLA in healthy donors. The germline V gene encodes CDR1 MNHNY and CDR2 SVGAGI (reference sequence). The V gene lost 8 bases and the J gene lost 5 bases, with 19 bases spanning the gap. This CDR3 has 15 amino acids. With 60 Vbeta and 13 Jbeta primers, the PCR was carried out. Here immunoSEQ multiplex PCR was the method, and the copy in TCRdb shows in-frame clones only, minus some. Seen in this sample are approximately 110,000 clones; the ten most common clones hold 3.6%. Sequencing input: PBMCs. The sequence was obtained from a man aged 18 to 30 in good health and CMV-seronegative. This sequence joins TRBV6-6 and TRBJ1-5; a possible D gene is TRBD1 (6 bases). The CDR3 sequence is CASSTWGHTDQPQHF. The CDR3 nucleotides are TGTGCCAGCTCTACTTGGGGACATACTGATCAGCCCCAGCATTTT.